This TCR beta chain was sequenced in a study of blood T cell repertoires in COVID-19. Study-wide background: PBMCs, B-cell-depleted T cells, or T cells were the source of the cDNA or gDNA that made up the material.

There are a few counts of this clone. Method: immunoSEQ multiplex PCR; TCRdb's copy keeps in-frame clones and lacks some. The table lists about 140,000 clones, 85% to 90% of them singletons. This CDR3 has 19 amino acids. CDR1 is LNHDA, CDR2 SQIVND, per germline (reference sequence). J lost 0 bases, V lost 0 bases, and 12 bases had no gene match. This TCR derives from a woman between 55 and 75 years old with acute or convalescent COVID-19. The rearrangement joins TRBV19 to TRBJ1-2, with 8 bases fitting TRBD1. The sample taken for sequencing was peripheral blood. The chain's CDR3 is CASSIDFPLTGESNYGYTF. The CDR3 bases are TGTGCCAGTAGTATAGATTTCCCCCTGACAGGGGAGTCTAACTATGGCTACACCTTC.